The entry that follows covers one T cell receptor (beta chain) sequence. Its specificity is not known. This specimen comes from a study of a mutant IDH1 vaccine in newly diagnosed glioma. Study as a whole: Eight vaccinations reached patients in weeks 1, 3, 5, 7, 11, 15, 19 and 23.

The protocol was immunoSEQ multiplex PCR, while the TCRdb copy is restricted to in-frame clones and leaves out a portion. The sample has roughly 28,000 clones; approximately 79% are singletons. Whole-study findings and limits: There seemed to be no relation between pseudoprogression and changes in top peripheral T cell clonotypes.

Trimming took off 5 bases at V and 4 bases at J, with 14 bases between the two ends. The CDR3 spans 14 residues. The V gene's germline CDR1 is SGHAT and CDR2 FQNNGV. Time point given: week 5, during vaccination. Vaccination used 300 ug of mutant IDH1 20-mer peptide per dose, with topical imiquimod. Astrocytomas found in donors were new, WHO grade 3 or 4, IDH1-mutant and ATRX-lost. The genes are TRBV11-2 and TRBJ1-2; D is perhaps TRBD1 (5 bases). The sequencing here drew on PBMCs, taken from a glioma patient whose treatment included an IDH1 peptide vaccine. This TCR came from a man aged 35-49 years with glioma. Some clones in this sample may be carry-over from other donors' samples. The CDR3 reads CASSGKGPSYGYTF. The CDR3, as DNA: TGTGCCAGCAGCGGGAAGGGACCGTCCTATGGCTACACCTTC.